This TCR beta chain is from a study of cytomegalovirus exposure and HLA in healthy donors. The V and J ends lost 5 bases and 7 bases, in that order; junction bases with no gene match: 10. The germline gives CDR1 SEHNR, CDR2 FQNEAQ (reference sequence). The CDR3 extends over 15 amino acids. In the PCR, 60 Vbeta and 13 Jbeta primers were used. Sequencing used immunoSEQ multiplex PCR; TCRdb keeps in-frame clones, though not all of them. The sample includes fewer than 95,000 clones, about 85% of them seen just once. The sequence was collected from a man in his forties or fifties in good health and CMV-seropositive. The V and J genes are TRBV7-9 and TRBJ2-5, with 10 nucleotides matching TRBD2. The sample taken for sequencing was PBMCs. CDR3 amino acids: CASSPQTSGLGTQYF. CDR3 DNA: TGTGCCAGCAGCCCACAGACTAGCGGGTTGGGGACCCAGTACTTC.